These 30 T cell receptor beta chains were all obtained from the same sample, sequenced in a study of cytomegalovirus exposure and HLA in healthy donors. 60 Vbeta and 13 Jbeta primers were used in PCR. The protocol was immunoSEQ multiplex PCR, while the TCRdb copy is restricted to in-frame clones and leaves out a portion. Of tens of thousands of clones listed, around 73% are singletons. The sequenced sample was PBMCs. These receptors originate from a woman aged 30 to 39 in good health and CMV-seronegative.

The chain combines TRBV7-2 with TRBJ2-5, with 12 bases lining up with TRBD2. J lost 3 bases, V lost 5 bases, and 1 base had no gene match. The CDR3 is 14 residues long. The germline CDR1 and CDR2 sequences are SGHTA and FQGNSA. CDR3 in DNA: TGTGCCAGCAGCAGGACTAGCGGGGAAGAGACCCAGTACTTC. Translated: CASSRTSGEETQYF. The full variable domain, completed using reference TRBV7-2 and TRBJ2-5, is GAGVSQSPSNKVTEKGKDVELRCDPISGHTALYWYRQSLGQGLEFLIYFQGNSAPDKSGLPSDRFSAERTGGSVSTLTIQRTQQEDSAVYLCASSRTSGEETQYFGPGTRLLVL.

This sequence joins TRBV30 and TRBJ1-2; D might be TRBD1 (6 bases). Looked up from germline, CDR1 is GTSNPN and CDR2 is SVGIG (reference sequence). CDR3 length: 13 residues. Trimming left V 1 base short and J 6 bases short, with 12 bases between. The CDR3 loop reads CAWSAGGADGYTF. DNA for the CDR3: TGTGCCTGGAGTGCGGGGGGGGCAGATGGCTACACCTTC.

The rearrangement uses TRBV4-2 and TRBJ2-1; 9 positions match TRBD2. V was pared by 0 bases and J by 7 bases, with 13 bases of the junction left unmatched. The CDR3 spans 18 residues. CDR1 and CDR2 (germline): LGHNA, YNFKEQ. The CDR3 here is CASSQELVRLAGFNEQFF. CDR3 bases: TGTGCCAGCAGCCAAGAATTGGTGAGGCTAGCGGGATTTAATGAGCAGTTCTTC.

The V and J genes are TRBV5-6 and TRBJ2-7, with 11 bases matching TRBD1. V lost 4 bases to trimming and J lost 2 bases; unmatched junction nucleotides: 8. The CDR3 runs 16 residues. In germline, CDR1 is SGHDT, CDR2 YYEEEE. The CDR3: CASSKDGTGGPYEQYF. For the CDR3, the DNA is TGTGCCAGCAGCAAAGACGGGACAGGGGGGCCCTACGAGCAGTACTTC.

The chain carries TRBV18 and TRBJ1-5; no reliable D call. Trimming took off 10 bases at V and 2 bases at J, with 15 bases between the two ends. This CDR3 has 14 residues. Germline-derived CDR1 and CDR2 are KGHSH and LQKENI. The CDR3 coding sequence is TGTGCCACCGCCGGAGGGTTGGGCAATCAGCCCCAGCATTTT. Its translation is CATAGGLGNQPQHF.

At least ten counts were recorded for this clone. V is TRBV10-3 and J is TRBJ1-1, with unresolved D. The ends were cut back, 2 bases at V and 7 bases at J, with 11 bases in the middle. Germline values: CDR1 ENHRY, CDR2 SYGVKD. The CDR3 has 13 amino acids. CDR3 DNA sequence: TGTGCCATCAGTGAGGGACTTTCGAGTGAAGCTTTCTTT. It codes for CAISEGLSSEAFF.

This clone was detected a few times. The chain couples TRBV7-2 to TRBJ1-6, with a possible D match to TRBD1 (6 bases). This CDR3 is 16 amino acids long. V was clipped by 2 bases and J by 5 bases, with 13 bases between them. Germline V gives CDR1 SGHTA, CDR2 FQGNSA. The CDR3 DNA sequence: TGTGCCAGCAGCTTAAATTCTCCAGGGGATAATTCACCCCTCCACTTT. Its protein is CASSLNSPGDNSPLHF.

The gene calls are TRBV7-9 and TRBJ2-1, with 9 bases identical to TRBD1. CDR1 SEHNR and CDR2 FQNEAQ come from the germline V gene (reference sequence). The CDR3 totals 15 residues. J lost 8 bases, V lost 4 bases, and 9 bases had no gene match. CDR3 region: CASSYPGQGIHEQFF. For the CDR3, the DNA is TGTGCCAGCAGCTACCCGGGACAGGGTATCCATGAGCAGTTCTTC.

This sequence joins TRBV6-4 and TRBJ1-1; D unclear. The CDR3 covers 14 residues. Deletions cut 6 bases from V and 0 bases from J, with 11 bases between. The germline V gene has CDR1 MRHNA and CDR2 SNTAGT. CDR3 protein: CASSSGDMNTEAFF. The CDR3 DNA reads TGTGCCAGCAGCAGCGGAGACATGAACACTGAAGCTTTCTTT.

V usage is TRBV9 and J usage is TRBJ1-1; D might be TRBD1 (6 bases). This CDR3 spans 15 amino acids. V shed 4 bases and J shed 4 bases, with 17 bases lying between them. Germline V gene lookup returns CDR1 SGDLS and CDR2 YYNGEE. This CDR3 is CASSPQGFYGTEAFF. CDR3 nucleotides: TGTGCCAGCAGCCCACAGGGCTTCTACGGCACTGAAGCTTTCTTT.

The chain links TRBV5-1 to TRBJ1-5, with D maybe TRBD1 (5 bases). Trimming removed 3 bases at V and 3 bases at J, with 10 bases between. CDR3 length: 14 residues. Germline CDR1 SGHRS, CDR2 YFSETQ. In DNA, the CDR3 is TGCGCCAGCAGCTGGGGGGGTGTCAATCAGCCCCAGCATTTT. This sequence encodes CASSWGGVNQPQHF.

The V and J genes are TRBV15 and TRBJ1-4; 10 bases are a match to TRBD1. From germline, CDR1 is LNHNV and CDR2 YYDKDF (reference sequence). The CDR3 extends over 18 amino acids. The trim removed 0 bases at V and 11 bases at J, leaving 15 bases unmatched. CDR3 bases: TGTGCCACCAGCAGAGATTCCTCAACCGGGACAGGGGTCCAGAAACTGTTTTTT. Its protein product is CATSRDSSTGTGVQKLFF.

The J gene is TRBJ1-2, the V gene TRBV9; weak D call: TRBD1 (5 bases). The CDR3 runs 18 residues. V dropped 2 bases and J dropped 1 base, with 21 bases sitting between them. CDR1 is SGDLS, CDR2 YYNGEE, per germline. CDR3 in DNA: TGTGCCAGCAGCGTTGGTCTCATCCCGGGGGAGAGTAACTATGGCTACACCTTC. It is translated as CASSVGLIPGESNYGYTF.

This clone appeared a few times. This chain connects TRBV30 to TRBJ1-1; 7 bases match TRBD1. CDR1 and CDR2 (germline): GTSNPN, SVGIG (reference sequence). The CDR3 is 14 residues long. The J segment lost 3 bases and the V segment lost 3 bases, leaving 7 bases of the junction unmatched. The CDR3 sequence: CAWSREGGDTEAFF. The CDR3 DNA follows: TGTGCCTGGAGCAGAGAAGGGGGCGACACTGAAGCTTTCTTT. Full variable domain (outside the CDR3, taken from reference TRBV30 and TRBJ1-1): SQTIHQWPATLVQPVGSPLSLECTVEGTSNPNLYWYRQAAGRGLQLLFYSVGIGQISSEVPQNLSASRPQDRQFILSSKKLLLSDSGFYLCAWSREGGDTEAFFGQGTRLTVV.

In its sample, this clone was seen once. The CDR3 sequence: CASSPNYEQYF. The CDR3 DNA sequence: TGTGCCAGCAGTCCTAACTACGAGCAGTACTTC. This sequence joins TRBV2 and TRBJ2-7, with unresolved D. CDR3 size: 11 residues. V was pared by 5 bases and J by 3 bases, with 5 bases between. Germline V gene sequence: CDR1 SNHLY, CDR2 FYNNEI.

The V gene is TRBV18, the J gene TRBJ1-6; D uncertain. The CDR3 consists of 15 residues. CDR1 and CDR2 from the germline V gene are KGHSH and LQKENI. Trimming pared 6 bases from V and 10 bases from J, leaving 19 bases between. CDR3 sequence reads: CASSLQGHEGSPLHF. In DNA, the CDR3 is TGTGCCAGCTCCCTCCAAGGCCACGAGGGCTCACCCCTCCACTTT.

The chain is built from TRBV29-1 and TRBJ1-2; possible D gene TRBD1, 6 bases. The V end lost 3 bases, the J end lost 7 bases, and 15 bases lay between the germline ends. The CDR3 has 13 residues. Germline V gives CDR1 SQVTM, CDR2 ANQGSEA. The CDR3 reads CSVDRWGRVGYTF. CDR3 bases: TGCAGCGTTGACCGTTGGGGGCGGGTTGGCTACACCTTC.

V is TRBV30 and J is TRBJ1-1, with a possible D match to TRBD1 (5 bases). The germline V and J ends were trimmed by 8 bases and 6 bases, with 13 bases remaining between them. Germline lookup yields CDR1 GTSNPN and CDR2 SVGIG (reference sequence). There are 11 residues in the CDR3. The CDR3 spells CAGKTVSEAFF. Here the CDR3 DNA reads TGTGCCGGGAAGACAGTTTCTGAAGCTTTCTTT.

J is TRBJ2-1 and V is TRBV29-1; 10 positions agree with TRBD2. V lost 3 bases to trimming and J lost 8 bases; unmatched junction nucleotides: 4. Germline V CDR1 and CDR2: SQVTM, ANQGSEA. The length of the CDR3 is 13 residues. CDR3 in DNA: TGCAGCGTTGACTCTAGCGGGAGATATGAGCAGTTCTTC. It encodes CSVDSSGRYEQFF.

V usage is TRBV27 and J usage is TRBJ2-7; 8 bases match TRBD1. Germline CDR1 and CDR2: MNHEY and SMNVEV (reference sequence). After removal of 6 bases from V and 4 bases from J, the junction contained 5 bases not matched to a gene. The CDR3 sequence is 13 residues long. This CDR3 reads CASSRRQGYEQYF. CDR3 in DNA: TGTGCCAGCAGCCGCCGACAGGGGTACGAGCAGTACTTC.

V is TRBV29-1 and J is TRBJ2-7, with TRBD1 matching over 11 bases. Germline assignment: CDR1 SQVTM and CDR2 ANQGSEA. V shed 3 bases, J shed 1 base, and the junction held 5 bases outside the gene matches. The CDR3 spans 15 residues. The CDR3 region is CSVEGTGGDSYEQYF. CDR3 nucleotides: TGCAGCGTTGAGGGGACAGGGGGGGATTCCTACGAGCAGTACTTC.

The rearrangement joins TRBV30 to TRBJ2-5; the D gene is possibly TRBD2 (6 bases). The germline V gene has CDR1 GTSNPN and CDR2 SVGIG (reference sequence). The CDR3 covers 12 residues. V dropped 5 bases and J dropped 4 bases, with 11 bases sitting between them. CDR3 bases: TGTGCCTGGCAGGGACTTGGAGAGACCCAGTACTTC. It codes for CAWQGLGETQYF. Full variable domain (outside the CDR3, taken from reference TRBV30 and TRBJ2-5): SQTIHQWPATLVQPVGSPLSLECTVEGTSNPNLYWYRQAAGRGLQLLFYSVGIGQISSEVPQNLSASRPQDRQFILSSKKLLLSDSGFYLCAWQGLGETQYFGPGTRLLVL.

The V and J genes are TRBV9 and TRBJ1-1; 7 bases map to TRBD1. With V trimmed by 2 bases and J by 4 bases, 2 bases remained unmatched. This CDR3 contains 13 residues. Germline values: CDR1 SGDLS, CDR2 YYNGEE. CDR3 sequence reads: CASSVPGGTEAFF. The CDR3 DNA sequence: TGTGCCAGCAGCGTGCCAGGGGGCACTGAAGCTTTCTTT. The full variable domain, rest sourced from reference TRBV9 and TRBJ1-1, is DSGVTQTPKHLITATGQRVTLRCSPRSGDLSVYWYQQSLDQGLQFLIQYYNGEERAKGNILERFSAQQFPDLHSELNLSSLELGDSALYFCASSVPGGTEAFFGQGTRLTVV.

A few counts support this clone. The V and J genes are TRBV6-5 and TRBJ2-7, with TRBD1 as a possible D gene (5 bases). Germline CDR1 and CDR2: MNHEY and SVGAGI. The CDR3 is 12 amino acids. V was shortened by 5 bases and J by 7 bases, with 12 bases between the two germline ends. CDR3 region: CASSAPKGEQYF. For the CDR3, the DNA is TGTGCCAGCAGTGCCCCGAAGGGGGAGCAGTACTTC.

This clone was detected once. The chain carries TRBV18 and TRBJ1-4; D might be TRBD1 (6 bases). The germline V and J ends were trimmed by 9 bases and 5 bases, with 10 bases remaining between them. The CDR3 has 12 amino acids. Germline CDR1 is KGHSH and CDR2 is LQKENI. The CDR3 nucleotides are TGTGCCAGTAGGGGGACCAATGAAAAACTGTTTTTT. Its translation is CASRGTNEKLFF. The full variable domain, completed using reference TRBV18 and TRBJ1-4, is NAGVMQNPRHLVRRRGQEARLRCSPMKGHSHVYWYRQLPEEGLKFMVYLQKENIIDESGMPKERFSAEFPKEGPSILRIQQVVRGDSAAYFCASRGTNEKLFFGSGTQLSVL.

The count of this clone is one. The rearrangement links TRBV29-1 to TRBJ2-7; TRBD1 might be the D (6 bases). Germline CDR1 reads SQVTM; CDR2 reads ANQGSEA. CDR3 length: 11 residues. Trimming left V 7 bases short and J 3 bases short, with 10 bases between. For the CDR3, the DNA is TGCAGCGGCGGACAGATCTACGAGCAGTACTTC. Protein product: CSGGQIYEQYF.

This chain uses TRBV4-1 with TRBJ1-2; no reliable D call. V was pared by 0 bases and J by 1 base, with 6 bases between. In germline, CDR1 is MGHRA, CDR2 YSYEKL. The CDR3 length is 14 residues. The CDR3 here is CASSQDNSNYGYTF. In nucleotides, the CDR3 is TGCGCCAGCAGCCAAGATAACAGTAACTATGGCTACACCTTC.

The chain carries TRBV7-8 and TRBJ1-2, with D tentatively TRBD1 (6 bases). The CDR3 loop spans 16 amino acids. Per germline, CDR1 SGHVS and CDR2 FQNEAQ. The germline V and J ends were trimmed by 0 bases and 3 bases, with 14 bases remaining between them. The CDR3 spells CASSLARGGLDYGYTF. The CDR3 DNA sequence: TGTGCCAGCAGCTTAGCGAGGGGGGGGCTTGACTATGGCTACACCTTC.

The rearrangement uses TRBV7-2 and TRBJ1-2; 8 positions agree with TRBD1. Germline trimming cut 2 bases from V and 3 bases from J; bases unmatched to any gene: 2. The CDR3 loop spans 14 amino acids. The germline CDR1 and CDR2 sequences are SGHTA and FQGNSA. CDR3 nucleotide sequence: TGTGCCAGCAGCTTACAGGGGGCCGACTATGGCTACACCTTC. It specifies CASSLQGADYGYTF.

The rearrangement links TRBV30 to TRBJ2-3; no reliable D call. Trimming took 6 bases from V and 4 from J, leaving 8 bases between them. The CDR3 totals 11 residues. Germline V lookup: CDR1 GTSNPN, CDR2 SVGIG (reference sequence). The CDR3 bases are TGTGCCTGTTCTGACTCAGATACGCAGTATTTT. Translated, it gives CACSDSDTQYF.